This record concerns one T cell receptor beta chain sequence. This entry belongs to a study of blood T cell repertoires in COVID-19. Assay used: immunoSEQ multiplex PCR; TCRdb lists only in-frame clones, some missing. The table lists about 83,000 clones, around 87% of them singletons. The source is a man older than 75 with active or convalescent COVID-19. The sequenced material came from peripheral blood.

CDR3 sequence (DNA): TGTGCCACCAGTGATCACAGAACTAGCGGGAGACGAGAGACCCAGTACTTC. Its translation: CATSDHRTSGRRETQYF. The chain has TRBV24-1 and TRBJ2-5, with 11 bases lining up with TRBD2. V lost 3 bases to trimming and J lost 4 bases; unmatched junction nucleotides: 9. CDR3 length: 17 residues. Germline V gives CDR1 KGHDR, CDR2 SFDVKD.